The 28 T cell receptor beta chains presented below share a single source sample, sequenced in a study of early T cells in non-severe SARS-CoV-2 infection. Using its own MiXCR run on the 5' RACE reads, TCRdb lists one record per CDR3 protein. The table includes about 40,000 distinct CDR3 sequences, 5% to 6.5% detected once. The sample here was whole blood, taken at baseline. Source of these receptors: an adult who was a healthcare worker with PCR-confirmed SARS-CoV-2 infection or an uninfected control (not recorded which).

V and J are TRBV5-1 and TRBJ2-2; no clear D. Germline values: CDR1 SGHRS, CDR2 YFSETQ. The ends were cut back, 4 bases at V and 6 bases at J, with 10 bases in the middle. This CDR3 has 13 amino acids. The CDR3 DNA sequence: TGCGCCAGCAGCCCCGTCGAGGCCGGGGAGCTGTTTTTT. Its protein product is CASSPVEAGELFF.

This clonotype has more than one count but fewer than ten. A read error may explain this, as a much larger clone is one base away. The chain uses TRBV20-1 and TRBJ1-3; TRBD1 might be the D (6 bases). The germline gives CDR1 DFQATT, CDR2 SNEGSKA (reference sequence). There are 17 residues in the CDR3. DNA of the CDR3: TGCAGTGCTAGAGATTATGTAGAGGGACAAACTGGAAACACCGTATATTTT. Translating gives CSARDYVEGQTGNTVYF.

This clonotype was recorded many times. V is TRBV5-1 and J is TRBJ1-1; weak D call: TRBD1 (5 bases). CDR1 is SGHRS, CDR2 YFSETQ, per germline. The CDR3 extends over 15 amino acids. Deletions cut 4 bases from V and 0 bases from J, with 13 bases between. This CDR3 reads CASSPGQSLNTEAFF. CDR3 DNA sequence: TGCGCCAGCAGCCCCGGACAATCGCTGAACACTGAAGCTTTCTTT.

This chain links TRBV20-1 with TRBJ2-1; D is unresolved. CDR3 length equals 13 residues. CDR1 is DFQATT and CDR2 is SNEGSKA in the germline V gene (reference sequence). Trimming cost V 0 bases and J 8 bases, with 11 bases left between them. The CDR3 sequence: CSAREGSSYEQFF. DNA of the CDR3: TGCAGTGCTAGAGAGGGTAGCAGCTATGAGCAGTTCTTC.

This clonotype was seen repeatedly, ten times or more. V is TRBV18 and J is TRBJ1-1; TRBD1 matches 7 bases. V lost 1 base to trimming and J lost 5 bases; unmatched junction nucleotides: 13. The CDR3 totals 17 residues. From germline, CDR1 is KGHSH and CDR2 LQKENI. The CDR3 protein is CASSPRSEGAARTEAFF. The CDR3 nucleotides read TGTGCCAGCTCACCACGATCTGAGGGGGCGGCGAGGACTGAAGCTTTCTTT. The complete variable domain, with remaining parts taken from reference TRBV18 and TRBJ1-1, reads NAGVMQNPRHLVRRRGQEARLRCSPMKGHSHVYWYRQLPEEGLKFMVYLQKENIIDESGMPKERFSAEFPKEGPSILRIQQVVRGDSAAYFCASSPRSEGAARTEAFFGQGTRLTVV.

The CDR3 DNA reads TGTGCCAGCAGATCCCCGGTGGTTGAAAAACTGTTTTTT. It translates to CASRSPVVEKLFF. The chain couples TRBV7-2 to TRBJ1-4; D is unclear. Germline CDR1 reads SGHTA; CDR2 reads FQGNSA. CDR3 length: 13 residues. The V gene lost 6 bases and the J gene lost 7 bases, with 12 bases spanning the gap.

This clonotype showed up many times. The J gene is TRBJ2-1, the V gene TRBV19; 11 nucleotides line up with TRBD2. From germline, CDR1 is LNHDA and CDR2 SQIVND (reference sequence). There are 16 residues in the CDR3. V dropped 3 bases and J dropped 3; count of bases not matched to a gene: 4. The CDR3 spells CASSIGLAGSYNEQFF. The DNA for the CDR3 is TGTGCCAGTAGTATCGGACTAGCGGGTAGCTACAATGAGCAGTTCTTC.

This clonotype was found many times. The CDR3: CSARSGRELETQYF. CDR3 sequence (DNA): TGCAGTGCTAGAAGCGGGAGAGAGTTAGAGACCCAGTACTTC. This chain uses TRBV20-1 with TRBJ2-5; 8 bases are a match to TRBD2. Germline values: CDR1 DFQATT, CDR2 SNEGSKA (reference sequence). The CDR3 extends over 14 amino acids. Losses at the gene ends were 2 bases for V and 4 bases for J; bases not matched to a gene: 6.

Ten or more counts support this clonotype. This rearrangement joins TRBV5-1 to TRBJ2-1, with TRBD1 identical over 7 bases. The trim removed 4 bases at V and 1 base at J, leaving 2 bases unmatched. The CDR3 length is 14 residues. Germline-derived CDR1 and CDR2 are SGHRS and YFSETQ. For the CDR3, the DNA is TGCGCCAGCAGCGGGGGACAGTCCTACAATGAGCAGTTCTTC. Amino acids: CASSGGQSYNEQFF.

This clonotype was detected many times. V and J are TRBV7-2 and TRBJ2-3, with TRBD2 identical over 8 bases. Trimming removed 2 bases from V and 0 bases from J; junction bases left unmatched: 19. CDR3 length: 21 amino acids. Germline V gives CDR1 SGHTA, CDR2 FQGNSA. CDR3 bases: TGTGCCAGCAGCTTACCTCGCAAGCCCGCTAGCGGGTCCCTTAGCACAGATACGCAGTATTTT. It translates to CASSLPRKPASGSLSTDTQYF.

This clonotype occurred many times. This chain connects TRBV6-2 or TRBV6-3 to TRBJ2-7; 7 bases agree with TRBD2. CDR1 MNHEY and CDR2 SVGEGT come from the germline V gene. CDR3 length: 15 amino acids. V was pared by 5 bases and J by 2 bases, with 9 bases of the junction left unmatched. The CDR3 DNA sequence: TGTGCCAGCAGTGACCAGGGAGGGGCGACCTACGAGCAGTACGTC. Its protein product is CASSDQGGATYEQYV.

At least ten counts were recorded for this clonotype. The CDR3 here is CASSRTSGNNNEQFF. In nucleotides, the CDR3 is TGTGCCAGCAGCAGGACTAGCGGGAACAACAATGAGCAGTTCTTC. The chain combines TRBV5-4 with TRBJ2-1; 12 nucleotides line up with TRBD2. The junction had 4 bases not matched to a gene; V was cut back by 4 bases and J by 5 bases. The length of the CDR3 is 15 residues. Germline CDR1 SGHNT, CDR2 YYREEE (reference sequence).

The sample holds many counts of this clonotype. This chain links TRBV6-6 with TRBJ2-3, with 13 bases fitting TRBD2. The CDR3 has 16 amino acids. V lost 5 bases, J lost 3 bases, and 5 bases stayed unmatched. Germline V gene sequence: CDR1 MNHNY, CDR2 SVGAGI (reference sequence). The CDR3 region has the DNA TGTGCCAGCAGTCCGGGACTAGCGGGGAGTACAGATACGCAGTATTTT. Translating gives CASSPGLAGSTDTQYF.

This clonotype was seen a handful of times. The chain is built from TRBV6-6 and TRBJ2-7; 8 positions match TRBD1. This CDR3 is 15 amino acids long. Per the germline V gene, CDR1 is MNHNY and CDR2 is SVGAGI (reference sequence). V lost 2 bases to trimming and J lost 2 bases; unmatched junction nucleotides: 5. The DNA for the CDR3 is TGTGCCAGCAGTTACAACGGACAGGGCCCCTACGAGCAGTACTTC. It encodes CASSYNGQGPYEQYF.

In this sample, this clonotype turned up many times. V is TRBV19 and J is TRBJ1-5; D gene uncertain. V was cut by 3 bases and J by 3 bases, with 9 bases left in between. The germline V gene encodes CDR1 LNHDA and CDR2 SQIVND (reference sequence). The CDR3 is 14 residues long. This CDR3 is CASSIDHYNQPQHF. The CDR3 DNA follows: TGTGCCAGTAGTATCGACCATTACAATCAGCCCCAGCATTTT.

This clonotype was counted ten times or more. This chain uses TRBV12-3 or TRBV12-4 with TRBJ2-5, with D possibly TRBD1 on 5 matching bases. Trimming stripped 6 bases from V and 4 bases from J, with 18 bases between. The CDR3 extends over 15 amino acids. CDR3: CASSKRRVFRETQYF. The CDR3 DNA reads TGTGCCAGCAGCAAACGCAGGGTATTTCGAGAGACCCAGTACTTC.

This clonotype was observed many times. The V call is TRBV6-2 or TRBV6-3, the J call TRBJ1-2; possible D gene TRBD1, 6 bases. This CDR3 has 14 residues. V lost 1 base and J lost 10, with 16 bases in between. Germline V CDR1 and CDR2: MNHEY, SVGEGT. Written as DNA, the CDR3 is TGTGCCAGCAGTTACTTTCCAGGGGCGCGAGACTACACCTTC. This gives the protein CASSYFPGARDYTF.

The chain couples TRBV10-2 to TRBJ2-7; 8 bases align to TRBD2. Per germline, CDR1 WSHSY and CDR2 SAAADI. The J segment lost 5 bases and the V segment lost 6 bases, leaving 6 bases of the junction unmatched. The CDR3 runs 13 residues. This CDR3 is CASRERERNEQYV. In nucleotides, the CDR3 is TGCGCCAGCAGGGAGCGGGAGCGGAACGAGCAGTACGTC.

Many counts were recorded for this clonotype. For the CDR3, the DNA is TGCGCCAGCAAACGGGACACCGGCGGTGAGCAGTACTTC. It specifies CASKRDTGGEQYF. The gene calls are TRBV10-1 and TRBJ2-7, with D perhaps TRBD1 (6 bases). Germline CDR1 reads WNHNN; CDR2 reads SYGVQD (reference sequence). This CDR3 spans 13 amino acids. V was pared by 7 bases and J by 7 bases, with 17 bases between.

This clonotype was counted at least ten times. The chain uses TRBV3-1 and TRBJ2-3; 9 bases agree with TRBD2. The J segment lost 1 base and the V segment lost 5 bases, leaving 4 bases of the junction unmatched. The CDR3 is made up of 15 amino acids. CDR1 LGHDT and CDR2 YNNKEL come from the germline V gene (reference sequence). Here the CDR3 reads CASSTRLAGTDTQYF. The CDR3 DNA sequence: TGTGCCAGCAGCACTCGACTAGCGGGCACAGATACGCAGTATTTT.

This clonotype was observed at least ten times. This chain's CDR3 is CASSKRGVSGNTIYF. The CDR3 nucleotides read TGTGCCAGCAGCAAACGGGGAGTCTCTGGAAACACCATATATTTT. The chain couples TRBV21-1 to TRBJ1-3. TRBV21-1 is a pseudogene locus. This CDR3 is 15 amino acids long.

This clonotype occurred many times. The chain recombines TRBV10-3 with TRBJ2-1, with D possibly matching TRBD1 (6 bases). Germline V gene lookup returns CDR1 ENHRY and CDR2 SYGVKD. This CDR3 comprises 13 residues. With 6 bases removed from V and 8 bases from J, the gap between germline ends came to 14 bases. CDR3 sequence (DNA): TGTGCCATCAGGCCAGGGGAGAAGGATGAGCAGTTCTTC. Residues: CAIRPGEKDEQFF.

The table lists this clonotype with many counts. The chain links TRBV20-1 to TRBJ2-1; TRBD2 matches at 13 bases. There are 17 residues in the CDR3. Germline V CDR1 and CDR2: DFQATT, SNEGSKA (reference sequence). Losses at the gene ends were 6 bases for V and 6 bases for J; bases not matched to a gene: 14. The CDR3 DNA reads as TGCAGTGCCACTAGCGGGAGGGCCACTCCCGAGGGCAATGAGCAGTTCTTC. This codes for CSATSGRATPEGNEQFF.

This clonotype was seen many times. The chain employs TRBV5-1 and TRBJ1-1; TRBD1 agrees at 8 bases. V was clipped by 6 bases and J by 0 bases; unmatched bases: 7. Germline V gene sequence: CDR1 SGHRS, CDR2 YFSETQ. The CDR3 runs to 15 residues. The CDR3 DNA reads TGCGCCAGCAAAACGGACAGGGTTTTGAACACTGAAGCTTTCTTT. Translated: CASKTDRVLNTEAFF.

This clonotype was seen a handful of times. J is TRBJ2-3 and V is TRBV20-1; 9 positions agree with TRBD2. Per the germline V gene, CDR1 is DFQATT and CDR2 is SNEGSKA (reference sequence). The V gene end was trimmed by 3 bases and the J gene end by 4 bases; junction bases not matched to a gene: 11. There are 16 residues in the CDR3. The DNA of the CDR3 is TGCAGTGCTAGTGGTTCGCCGGGACTAGCTCCAGATACGCAGTATTTT. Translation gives CSASGSPGLAPDTQYF.

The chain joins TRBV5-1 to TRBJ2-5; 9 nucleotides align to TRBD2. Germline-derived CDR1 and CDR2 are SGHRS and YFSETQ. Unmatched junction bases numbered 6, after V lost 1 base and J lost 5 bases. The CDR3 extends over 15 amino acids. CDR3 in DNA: TGCGCCAGCAGCTTGCGGGCTAGCGGGAAGGAGACCCAGTACTTC. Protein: CASSLRASGKETQYF.

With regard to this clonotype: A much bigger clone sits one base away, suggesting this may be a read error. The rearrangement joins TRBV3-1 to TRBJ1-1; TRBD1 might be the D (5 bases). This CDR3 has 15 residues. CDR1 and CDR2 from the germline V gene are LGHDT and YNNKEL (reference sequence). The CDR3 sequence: CASSQAARGFTEALF. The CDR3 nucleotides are TGTGCCAGCAGCCAAGCCGCTAGGGGCTTCACTGAAGCTCTCTTT.

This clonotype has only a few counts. The CDR3 region has the DNA TGTGCCAGCAGTTATTCGACAGGGGGCCATGGCTACACCTTC. It codes for CASSYSTGGHGYTF. The chain links TRBV6-2 or TRBV6-3 to TRBJ1-2; 10 bases are a match to TRBD1. CDR1 MNHEY and CDR2 SVGEGT come from the germline V gene. V dropped 3 bases and J dropped 6; count of bases not matched to a gene: 4. CDR3 size: 14 residues.